Following are 8 T cell receptor beta chains from one sample sequenced in a study of Ad26.COV2.S vaccination and SARS-CoV-2 variants. Sequencing was performed with immunoSEQ multiplex PCR; in TCRdb, only in-frame clones are kept and a portion is missing. Seen here are about 350,000 clones, 92% observed once, and the top ten hold roughly 3.9%. Sequences were derived from peripheral blood, sampled after recovery from COVID-19. Receptors were obtained from a human donor who had recovered from COVID-19.

The chain uses TRBV12-5 and TRBJ2-2; D possibly corresponds to TRBD1 (5 bases). The V gene lost 6 bases and the J gene lost 3 bases, with 14 bases spanning the gap. This CDR3 has 15 residues. The germline CDR1 and CDR2 sequences are LGHNT and FRNRAP. In DNA form, the CDR3 reads TGTGCTAGTGGACCTGACAGAATGGACACCGGGGAGCTGTTTTTT. This translates into CASGPDRMDTGELFF.

This rearrangement joins TRBV2 to TRBJ1-3, with D unresolved. Germline V gene lookup returns CDR1 SNHLY and CDR2 FYNNEI. The CDR3 is made up of 15 amino acids. V lost 6 bases to trimming and J lost 2 bases, with 14 bases between them. CDR3 region: CASSRPGSTGNTIYF. CDR3 bases: TGTGCCAGCAGCCGGCCAGGATCGACTGGAAACACCATATATTTT.

V is TRBV4-3 and J is TRBJ2-5, with 14 bases lining up with TRBD2. Trimming at V came to 2 bases and at J to 5 bases, leaving 1 base not matched to a gene. The CDR3 covers 15 residues. Germline V gene data show CDR1 as LGHNA and CDR2 as YSLEER. The CDR3 loop reads CASSQRTSGGETQYF. The CDR3 DNA is TGCGCCAGCAGCCAAAGGACTAGCGGGGGGGAGACCCAGTACTTC.

The rearrangement links TRBV5-4 to TRBJ2-2; a weak D match, TRBD1 (5 bases). V lost 2 bases to trimming and J lost 3 bases, with 11 bases between them. Germline values: CDR1 SGHNT, CDR2 YYREEE (reference sequence). The CDR3 is 15 amino acids. The CDR3 DNA is TGTGCCAGCAGCTTTGGCGGCAGGGACACCGGGGAGCTGTTTTTT. Protein: CASSFGGRDTGELFF.

The rearrangement links TRBV7-8 to TRBJ2-6, with D perhaps being TRBD1 or TRBD2 (5 bases each). Germline CDR1 reads SGHVS; CDR2 reads FQNEAQ. The CDR3 loop spans 14 amino acids. This chain's CDR3 is CLPGALSGANVLTF. CDR3 sequence (DNA): TGTCTCCCCGGGGCCCTCTCTGGGGCCAACGTCCTGACTTTC.

This chain uses TRBV2 with TRBJ1-6, with D tentatively TRBD1 (5 bases). Germline CDR1 is SNHLY and CDR2 is FYNNEI. The CDR3 is 14 residues long. V lost 7 bases and J 6 bases, leaving 13 bases between the germline ends. Written as DNA, the CDR3 is TGTGCCAGCAAAGAAGAGGGGCTTAATTCACCCCTCCACTTT. Its protein product is CASKEEGLNSPLHF.

The chain has TRBV2 and TRBJ2-5; 12 bases map to TRBD2. V was clipped by 7 bases and J by 5 bases; unmatched bases: 8. The CDR3 is made up of 15 amino acids. Germline loops: CDR1 SNHLY, CDR2 FYNNEI. The CDR3: CASTKLAGGLETQYF. DNA for the CDR3: TGTGCCAGCACCAAACTAGCGGGGGGTTTGGAGACCCAGTACTTC.

The chain couples TRBV9 to TRBJ2-3; D may be TRBD2 (6 bases). With 6 bases removed from V and 0 bases from J, the gap between germline ends came to 11 bases. Germline assignment: CDR1 SGDLS and CDR2 YYNGEE. This CDR3 is built from 14 residues. The CDR3 DNA sequence: TGTGCCAGCACGTTGGGGGGTAGCACAGATACGCAGTATTTT. It is translated as CASTLGGSTDTQYF.